This TCR beta chain derives from a study of blood T cell repertoires in COVID-19. Assay: immunoSEQ multiplex PCR; the TCRdb copy retains only in-frame clones and omits some. Of more than 95,000 clones in the sample, over 60% were seen once. The junction had 10 bases not matched to a gene; V was cut back by 3 bases and J by 4 bases. Per germline, CDR1 SGHNT and CDR2 YENEEA. CDR3 size: 17 residues. The clonotype comes from a man in his 70s with acute or convalescent COVID-19. Sequencing was performed on peripheral blood. The rearrangement joins TRBV11-3 to TRBJ2-1; TRBD2 matches 9 bases. For the CDR3, the DNA is TGTGCCAGCAGCTTGGGGGTAGCGGGGGAAAAGTACAATGAGCAGTTCTTC. Translating it yields CASSLGVAGEKYNEQFF. The complete variable domain, with remaining parts taken from reference TRBV11-3 and TRBJ2-1, reads EAGVVQSPRYKIIEKKQPVAFWCNPISGHNTLYWYLQNLGQGPELLIRYENEEAVDDSQLPKDRFSAERLKGVDSTLKIQPAELGDSAVYLCASSLGVAGEKYNEQFFGPGTRLTVL.